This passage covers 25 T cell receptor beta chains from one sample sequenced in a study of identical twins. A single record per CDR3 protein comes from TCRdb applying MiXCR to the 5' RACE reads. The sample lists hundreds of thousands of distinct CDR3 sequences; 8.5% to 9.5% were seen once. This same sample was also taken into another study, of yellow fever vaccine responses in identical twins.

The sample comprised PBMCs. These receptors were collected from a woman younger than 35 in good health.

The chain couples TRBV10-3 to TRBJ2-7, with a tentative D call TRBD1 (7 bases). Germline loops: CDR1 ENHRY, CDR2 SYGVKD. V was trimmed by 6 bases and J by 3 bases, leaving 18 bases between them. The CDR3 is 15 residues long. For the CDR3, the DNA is TGTGCCATCAGCGTGGGAACAGGGGAGGACTACGAGCAGTACTTC. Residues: CAISVGTGEDYEQYF.

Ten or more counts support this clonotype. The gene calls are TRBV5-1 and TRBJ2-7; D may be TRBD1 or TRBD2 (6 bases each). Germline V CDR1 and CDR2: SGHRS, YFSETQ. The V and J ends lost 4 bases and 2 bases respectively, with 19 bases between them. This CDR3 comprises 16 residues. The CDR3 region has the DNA TGCGCCAGCAGCCCTGCGGGAAAACAGGGTCCCTACGAGCAGTACTTC. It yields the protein CASSPAGKQGPYEQYF.

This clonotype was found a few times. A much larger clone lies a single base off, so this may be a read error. Written as DNA, the CDR3 is TGTGCCAGCACGGGGGACACTGAAGCTTTCTTT. It is translated as CASTGDTEAFF. J is TRBJ1-1 and V is TRBV28; a weak D match, TRBD1 (5 bases). Trimming pared 7 bases from V and 3 bases from J, leaving 6 bases between. This CDR3 region has 11 residues. Germline values: CDR1 MDHEN, CDR2 SYDVKM.

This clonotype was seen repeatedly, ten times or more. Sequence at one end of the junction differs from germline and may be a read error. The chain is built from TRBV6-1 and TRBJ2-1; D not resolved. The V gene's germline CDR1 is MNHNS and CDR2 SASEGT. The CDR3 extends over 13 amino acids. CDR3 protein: CASRESLRNEQFF. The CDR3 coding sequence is TGTGCCAGCCGTGAATCCCTACGGAATGAGCAGTTCTTC.

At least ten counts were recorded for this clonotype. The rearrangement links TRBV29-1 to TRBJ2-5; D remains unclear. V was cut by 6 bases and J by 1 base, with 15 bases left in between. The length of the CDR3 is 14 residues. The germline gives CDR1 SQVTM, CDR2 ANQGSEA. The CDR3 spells CSVGRQVLQETQYF. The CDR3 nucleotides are TGCAGCGTGGGCCGACAAGTACTCCAAGAGACCCAGTACTTC. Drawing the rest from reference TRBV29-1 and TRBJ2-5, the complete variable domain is SAVISQKPSRDICQRGTSLTIQCQVDSQVTMMFWYRQQPGQSLTLIATANQGSEATYESGFVIDKFPISRPNLTFSTLTVSNMSPEDSSIYLCSVGRQVLQETQYFGPGTRLLVL.

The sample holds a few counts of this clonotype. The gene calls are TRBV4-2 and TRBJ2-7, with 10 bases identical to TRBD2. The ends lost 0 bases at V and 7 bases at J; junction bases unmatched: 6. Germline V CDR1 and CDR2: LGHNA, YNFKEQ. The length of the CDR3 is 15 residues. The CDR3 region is CASSQEAGGLREQYF. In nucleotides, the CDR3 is TGTGCCAGCAGCCAAGAAGCGGGGGGGCTTAGGGAGCAGTACTTC.

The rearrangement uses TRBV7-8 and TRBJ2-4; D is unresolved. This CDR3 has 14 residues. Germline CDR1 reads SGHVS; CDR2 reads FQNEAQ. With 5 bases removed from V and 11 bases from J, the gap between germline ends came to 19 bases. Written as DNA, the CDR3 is TGTGCCAGCAGCAATATAAAAGGTACTCGGCTTCAGTACTTC. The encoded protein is CASSNIKGTRLQYF.

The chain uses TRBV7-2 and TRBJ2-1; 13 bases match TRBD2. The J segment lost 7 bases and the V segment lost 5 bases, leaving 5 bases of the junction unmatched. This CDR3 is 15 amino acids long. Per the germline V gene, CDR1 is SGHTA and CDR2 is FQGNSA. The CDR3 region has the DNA TGTGCCAGCAGCCAGGGACTAGCGGGACGAAATGAGCAGTTCTTC. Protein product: CASSQGLAGRNEQFF.

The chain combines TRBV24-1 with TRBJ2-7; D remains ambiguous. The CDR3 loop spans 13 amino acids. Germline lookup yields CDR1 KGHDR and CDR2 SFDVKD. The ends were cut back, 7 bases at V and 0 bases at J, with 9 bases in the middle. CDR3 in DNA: TGTGCCACCAGATTGTTCACCTCCTACGAGCAGTACTTC. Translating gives CATRLFTSYEQYF.

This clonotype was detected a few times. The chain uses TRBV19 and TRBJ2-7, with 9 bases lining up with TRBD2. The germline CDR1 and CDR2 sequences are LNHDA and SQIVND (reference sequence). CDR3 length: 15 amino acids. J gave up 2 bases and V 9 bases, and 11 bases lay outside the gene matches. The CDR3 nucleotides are TGTGCCAGGAGAGGGATAGCGGGAGAGACCTACGAGCAGTACTTC. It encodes CARRGIAGETYEQYF.

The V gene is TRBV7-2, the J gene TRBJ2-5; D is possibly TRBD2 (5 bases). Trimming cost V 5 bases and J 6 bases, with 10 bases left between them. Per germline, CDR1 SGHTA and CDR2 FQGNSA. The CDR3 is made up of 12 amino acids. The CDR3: CASSPEAKTQYF. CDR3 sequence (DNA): TGTGCCAGCAGCCCGGAGGCGAAGACCCAGTACTTC.

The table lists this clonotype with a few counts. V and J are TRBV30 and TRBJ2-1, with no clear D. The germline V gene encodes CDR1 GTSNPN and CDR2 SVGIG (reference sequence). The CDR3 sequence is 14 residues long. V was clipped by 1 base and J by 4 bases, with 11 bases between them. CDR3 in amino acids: CAWSGQAIYNEQFF. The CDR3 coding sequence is TGTGCCTGGAGTGGCCAAGCTATTTACAATGAGCAGTTCTTC.

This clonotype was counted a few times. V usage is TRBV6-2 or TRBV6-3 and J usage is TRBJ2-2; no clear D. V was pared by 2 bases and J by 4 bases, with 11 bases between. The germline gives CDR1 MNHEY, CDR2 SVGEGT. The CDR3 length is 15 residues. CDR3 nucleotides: TGTGCCAGCAGTTACACGGTCACCTCCACCGGGGAGCTGTTTTTT. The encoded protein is CASSYTVTSTGELFF.

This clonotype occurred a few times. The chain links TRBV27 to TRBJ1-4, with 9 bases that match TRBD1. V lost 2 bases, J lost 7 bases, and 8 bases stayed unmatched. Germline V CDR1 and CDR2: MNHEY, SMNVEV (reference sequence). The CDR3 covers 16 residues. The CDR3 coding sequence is TGTGCCAGCAGTTTAGTGGGGACAGGGTTGGGTGAAAAACTGTTTTTT. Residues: CASSLVGTGLGEKLFF.

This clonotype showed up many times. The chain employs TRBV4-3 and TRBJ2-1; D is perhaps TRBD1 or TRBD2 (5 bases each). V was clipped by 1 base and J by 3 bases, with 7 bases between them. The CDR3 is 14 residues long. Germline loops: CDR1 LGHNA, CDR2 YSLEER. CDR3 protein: CASSQVGDYNEQFF. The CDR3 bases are TGCGCCAGCAGCCAAGTGGGGGACTACAATGAGCAGTTCTTC.

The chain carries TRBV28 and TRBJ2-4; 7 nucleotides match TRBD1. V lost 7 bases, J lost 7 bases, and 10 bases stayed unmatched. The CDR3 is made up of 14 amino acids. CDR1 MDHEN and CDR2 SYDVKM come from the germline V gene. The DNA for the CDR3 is TGTGCCAGCATCCTAACCCGGGACAGTAACATTCAGTACTTC. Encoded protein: CASILTRDSNIQYF.

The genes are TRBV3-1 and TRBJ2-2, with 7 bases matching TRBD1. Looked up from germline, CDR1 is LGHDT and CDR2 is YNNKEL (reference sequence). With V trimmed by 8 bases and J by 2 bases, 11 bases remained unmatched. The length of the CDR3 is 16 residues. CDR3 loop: CASRGSGTDNTGELFF. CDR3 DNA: TGTGCCAGCCGAGGATCCGGGACAGATAACACCGGGGAGCTGTTTTTT.

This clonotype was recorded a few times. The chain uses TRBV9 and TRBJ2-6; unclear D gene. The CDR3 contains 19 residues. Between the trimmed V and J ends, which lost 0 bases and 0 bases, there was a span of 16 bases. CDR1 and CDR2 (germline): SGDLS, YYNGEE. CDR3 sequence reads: CASSVAAYPVSSGANVLTF. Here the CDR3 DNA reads TGTGCCAGCAGCGTAGCCGCGTATCCAGTGAGCTCTGGGGCCAACGTCCTGACTTTC.

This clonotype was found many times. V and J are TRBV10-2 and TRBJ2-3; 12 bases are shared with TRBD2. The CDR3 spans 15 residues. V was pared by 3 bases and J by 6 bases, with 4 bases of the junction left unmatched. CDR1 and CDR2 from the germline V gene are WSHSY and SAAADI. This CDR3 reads CASSDSLAGGDTQYF. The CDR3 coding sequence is TGCGCCAGCAGTGATTCACTAGCGGGAGGTGATACGCAGTATTTT.

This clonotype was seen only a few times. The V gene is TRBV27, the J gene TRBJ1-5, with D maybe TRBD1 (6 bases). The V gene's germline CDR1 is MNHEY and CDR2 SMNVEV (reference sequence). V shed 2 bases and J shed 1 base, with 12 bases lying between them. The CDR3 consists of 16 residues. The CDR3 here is CASSLRGGQSNQPQHF. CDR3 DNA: TGTGCCAGCAGTTTAAGAGGGGGTCAGAGCAATCAGCCCCAGCATTTT.

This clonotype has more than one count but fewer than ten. For the CDR3, the DNA is TGCAGTGCCCCTCGTGGTCTTAGGACCGGGGAGCTGTTTTTT. Amino acid sequence: CSAPRGLRTGELFF. The chain has TRBV20-1 and TRBJ2-2; D gene unclear. The CDR3 runs 14 residues. CDR1 is DFQATT and CDR2 is SNEGSKA in the germline V gene (reference sequence). Trimming removed 6 bases from V and 5 bases from J, with 16 bases in between.

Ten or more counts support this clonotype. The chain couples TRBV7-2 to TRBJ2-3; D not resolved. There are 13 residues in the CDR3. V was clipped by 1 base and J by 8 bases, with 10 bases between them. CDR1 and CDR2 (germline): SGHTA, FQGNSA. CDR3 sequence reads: CASSLDVRRTQYF. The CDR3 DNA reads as TGTGCCAGCAGCTTAGACGTCCGCCGTACGCAGTATTTT.

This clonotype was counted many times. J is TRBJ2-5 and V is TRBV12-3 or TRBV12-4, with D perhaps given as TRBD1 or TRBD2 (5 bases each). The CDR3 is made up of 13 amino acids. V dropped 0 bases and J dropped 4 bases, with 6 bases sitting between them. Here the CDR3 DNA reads TGTGCCAGCAGTTTAGCTGGGACAGAGACCCAGTACTTC. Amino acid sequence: CASSLAGTETQYF.

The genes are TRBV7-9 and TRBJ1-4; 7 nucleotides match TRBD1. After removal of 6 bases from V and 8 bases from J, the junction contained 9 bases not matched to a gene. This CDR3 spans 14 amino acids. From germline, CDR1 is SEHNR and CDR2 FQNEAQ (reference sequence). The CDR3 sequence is CASSPRGDSEKLFF. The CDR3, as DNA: TGTGCCAGCAGTCCCCGAGGGGACAGCGAAAAACTGTTTTTT.

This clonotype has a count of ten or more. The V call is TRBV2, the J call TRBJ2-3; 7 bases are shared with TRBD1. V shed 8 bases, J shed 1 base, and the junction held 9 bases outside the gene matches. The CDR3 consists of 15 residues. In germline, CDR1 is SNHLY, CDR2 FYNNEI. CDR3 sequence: CASDLRTGGTDTQYF. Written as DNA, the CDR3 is TGTGCCAGCGACCTCCGGACAGGAGGCACAGATACGCAGTATTTT.